The clone carrying this TCR beta chain was detected a few times. Other DNA sequences from this sample encode an identical CDR3 as well. Sequencing was performed with immunoSEQ multiplex PCR; in TCRdb, only in-frame clones are kept and a portion is missing. The data show about 70,000 clones, with around 87% seen just once and roughly a tenth held by the top ten. The CDR3 consists of 14 residues. CDR1 and CDR2 (germline): MDHEN, SYDVKM. After removal of 11 bases from V and 4 bases from J, the junction contained 10 bases not matched to a gene. The sample belongs to a study of blood T cell repertoires in COVID-19. Study information: Acute and convalescent COVID-19 specimens originated in the United States, Italy and Spain.

This chain uses TRBV28 with TRBJ2-3, with 9 nucleotides matching TRBD2. What was sequenced was peripheral blood. The source of this sequence is a woman in her late teens or twenties with acute or convalescent COVID-19. Written as DNA, the CDR3 is TGTGCCCCGGGGCGGGGGGGGCGGGCAGATACGCAGTATTTT. This gives the protein CAPGRGGRADTQYF.